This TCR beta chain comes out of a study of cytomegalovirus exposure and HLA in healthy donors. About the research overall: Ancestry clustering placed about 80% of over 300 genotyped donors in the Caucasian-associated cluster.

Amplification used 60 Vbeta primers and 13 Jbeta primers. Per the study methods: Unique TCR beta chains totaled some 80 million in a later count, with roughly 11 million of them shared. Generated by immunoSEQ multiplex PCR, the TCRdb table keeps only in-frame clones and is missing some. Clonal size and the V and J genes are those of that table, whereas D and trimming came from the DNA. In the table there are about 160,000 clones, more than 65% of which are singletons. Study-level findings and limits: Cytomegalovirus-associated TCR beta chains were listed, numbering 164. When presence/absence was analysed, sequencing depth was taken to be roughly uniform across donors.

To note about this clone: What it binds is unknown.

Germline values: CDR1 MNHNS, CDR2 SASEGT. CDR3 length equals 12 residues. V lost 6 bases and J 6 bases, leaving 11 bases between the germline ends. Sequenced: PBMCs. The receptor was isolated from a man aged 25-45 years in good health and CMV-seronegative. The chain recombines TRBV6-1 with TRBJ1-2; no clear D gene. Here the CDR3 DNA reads TGTGCCAGCAGCCTCGCAGACAATGGCTACACCTTC. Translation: CASSLADNGYTF.